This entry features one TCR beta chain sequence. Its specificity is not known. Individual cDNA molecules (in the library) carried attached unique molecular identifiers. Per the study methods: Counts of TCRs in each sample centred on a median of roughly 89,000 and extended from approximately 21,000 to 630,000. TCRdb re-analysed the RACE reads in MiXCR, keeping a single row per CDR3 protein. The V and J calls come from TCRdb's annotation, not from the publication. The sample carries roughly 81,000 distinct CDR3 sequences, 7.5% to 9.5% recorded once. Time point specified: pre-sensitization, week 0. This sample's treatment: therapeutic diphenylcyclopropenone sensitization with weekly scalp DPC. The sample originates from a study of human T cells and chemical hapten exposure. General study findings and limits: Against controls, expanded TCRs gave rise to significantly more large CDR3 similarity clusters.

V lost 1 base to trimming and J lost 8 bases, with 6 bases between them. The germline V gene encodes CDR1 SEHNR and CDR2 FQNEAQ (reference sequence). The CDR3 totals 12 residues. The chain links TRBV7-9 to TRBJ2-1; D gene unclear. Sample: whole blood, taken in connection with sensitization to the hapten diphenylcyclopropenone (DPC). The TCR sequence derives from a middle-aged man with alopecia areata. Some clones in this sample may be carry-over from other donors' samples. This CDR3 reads CASSLVGYEQFF. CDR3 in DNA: TGTGCCAGCAGCTTAGTTGGTTATGAGCAGTTCTTC. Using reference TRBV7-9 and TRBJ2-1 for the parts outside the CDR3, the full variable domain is DTGVSQNPRHKITKRGQNVTFRCDPISEHNRLYWYRQTLGQGPEFLTYFQNEAQLEKSRLLSDRFSAERPKGSFSTLEIQRTEQGDSAMYLCASSLVGYEQFFGPGTRLTVL.